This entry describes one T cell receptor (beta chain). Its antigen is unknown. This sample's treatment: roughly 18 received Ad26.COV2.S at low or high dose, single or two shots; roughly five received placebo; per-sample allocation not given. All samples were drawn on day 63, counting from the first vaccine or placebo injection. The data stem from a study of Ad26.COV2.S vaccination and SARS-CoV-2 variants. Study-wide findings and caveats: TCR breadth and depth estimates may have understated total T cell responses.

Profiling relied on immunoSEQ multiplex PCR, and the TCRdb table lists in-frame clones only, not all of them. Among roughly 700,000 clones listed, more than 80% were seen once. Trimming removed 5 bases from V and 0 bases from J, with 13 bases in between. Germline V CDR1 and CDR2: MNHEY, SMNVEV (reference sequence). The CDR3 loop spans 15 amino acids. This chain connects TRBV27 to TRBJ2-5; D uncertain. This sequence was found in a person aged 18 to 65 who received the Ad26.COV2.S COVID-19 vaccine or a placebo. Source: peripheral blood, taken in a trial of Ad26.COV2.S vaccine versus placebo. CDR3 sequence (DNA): TGTGCCAGCAGTCTCTTATCCAGGTACCAAGAGACCCAGTACTTC. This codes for CASSLLSRYQETQYF.